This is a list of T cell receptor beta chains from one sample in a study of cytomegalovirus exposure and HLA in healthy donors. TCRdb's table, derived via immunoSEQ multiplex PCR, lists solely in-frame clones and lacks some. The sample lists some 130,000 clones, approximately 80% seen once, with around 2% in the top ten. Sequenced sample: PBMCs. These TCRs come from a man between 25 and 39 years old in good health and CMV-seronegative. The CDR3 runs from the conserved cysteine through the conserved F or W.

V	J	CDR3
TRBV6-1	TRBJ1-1	CASSRREGGITEAFF
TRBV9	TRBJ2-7	CASSVDGDRTYEQYF
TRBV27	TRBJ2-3	CASSPPTGVSTDTQYF
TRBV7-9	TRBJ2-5	CASSSPLPDRGKEETQYF
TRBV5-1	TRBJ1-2	CASSFFGRGDGYTF
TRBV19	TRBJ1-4	CASSIGGSANEKLFF
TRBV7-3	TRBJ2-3	CASSLGLAGSTDTQYF
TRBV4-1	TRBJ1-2	CASSPAGTGRRYGYTF
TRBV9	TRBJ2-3	CASGSVTSGSSFTQYF
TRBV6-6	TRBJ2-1	CASSYSLAGYNEQFF
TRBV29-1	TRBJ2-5	CSVKQRDVWETQYF
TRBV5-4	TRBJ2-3	CASSLKLAGSTDTQYF
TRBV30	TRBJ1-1	CALENNRNTEAFF
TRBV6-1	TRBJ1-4	CASSEHSANEKLFF
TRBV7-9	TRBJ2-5	CGSRTSGKETQYF
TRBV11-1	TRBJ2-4	CASSRSRTGSENIQYF
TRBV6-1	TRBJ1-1	CASSERWQGGPNTEAFF
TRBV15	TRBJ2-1	CATSRDWDRGGNNEQFF
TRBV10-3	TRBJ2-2	CAIMGIRANTGELFF
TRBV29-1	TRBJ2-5	CSVDGGEETQYF
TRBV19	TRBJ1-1	CASSEQGWTEAFF
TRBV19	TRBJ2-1	CASSIMGQGAGEQFF
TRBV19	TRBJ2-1	CASSLAGDPGHYNEQFF
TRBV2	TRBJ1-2	CASRDTGIRGYTF
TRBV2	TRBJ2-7	CATYKQGISYEQYF
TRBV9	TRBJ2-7	CASSVAPGLAVYEQYF
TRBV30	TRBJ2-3	CASGQGTDTQYF
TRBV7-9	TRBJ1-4	CASSGQSTNEKLFF
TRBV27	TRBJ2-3	CASSLREMGTDTQYF
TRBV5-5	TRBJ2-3	CASSQSSGLGDTQYF
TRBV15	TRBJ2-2	CATSRSGRANTGELFF